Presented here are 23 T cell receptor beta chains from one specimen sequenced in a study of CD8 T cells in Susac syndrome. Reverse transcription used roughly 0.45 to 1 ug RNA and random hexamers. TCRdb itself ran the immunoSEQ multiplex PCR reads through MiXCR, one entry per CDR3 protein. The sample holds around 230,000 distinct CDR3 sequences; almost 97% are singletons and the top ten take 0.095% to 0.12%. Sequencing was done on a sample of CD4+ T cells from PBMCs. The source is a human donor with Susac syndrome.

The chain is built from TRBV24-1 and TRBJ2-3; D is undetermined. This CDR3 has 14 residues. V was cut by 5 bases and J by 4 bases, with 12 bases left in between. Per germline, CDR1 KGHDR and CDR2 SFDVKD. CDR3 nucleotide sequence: TGTGCCACCAGTGGAGTAGAGCGCGCAGATACGCAGTATTTT. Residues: CATSGVERADTQYF.

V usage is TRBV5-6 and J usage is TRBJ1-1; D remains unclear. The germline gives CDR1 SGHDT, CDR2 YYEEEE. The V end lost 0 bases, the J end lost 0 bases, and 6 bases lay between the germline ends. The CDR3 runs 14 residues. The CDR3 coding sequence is TGTGCCAGCAGCTTGGACTGGGTGAACACTGAAGCTTTCTTT. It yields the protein CASSLDWVNTEAFF.

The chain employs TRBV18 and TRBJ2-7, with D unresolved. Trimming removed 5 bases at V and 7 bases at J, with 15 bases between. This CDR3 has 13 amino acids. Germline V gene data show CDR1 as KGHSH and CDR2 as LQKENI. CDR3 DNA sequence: TGTGCCAGCTCAAATTTGGCCCCCGTGGAGCAGTACTTC. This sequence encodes CASSNLAPVEQYF.

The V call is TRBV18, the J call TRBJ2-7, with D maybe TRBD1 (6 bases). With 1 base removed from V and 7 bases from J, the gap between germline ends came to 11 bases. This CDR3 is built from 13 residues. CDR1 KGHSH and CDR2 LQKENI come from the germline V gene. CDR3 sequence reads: CASSPLGAGEQYF. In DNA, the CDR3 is TGTGCCAGCTCACCACTGGGGGCCGGGGAGCAGTACTTC.

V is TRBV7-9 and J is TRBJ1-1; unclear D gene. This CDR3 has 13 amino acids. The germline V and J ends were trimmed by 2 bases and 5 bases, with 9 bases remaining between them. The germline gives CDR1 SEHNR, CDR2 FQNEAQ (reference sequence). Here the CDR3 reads CASSLSQVTEAFF. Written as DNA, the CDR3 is TGTGCCAGCAGCTTATCCCAAGTAACTGAAGCTTTCTTT.

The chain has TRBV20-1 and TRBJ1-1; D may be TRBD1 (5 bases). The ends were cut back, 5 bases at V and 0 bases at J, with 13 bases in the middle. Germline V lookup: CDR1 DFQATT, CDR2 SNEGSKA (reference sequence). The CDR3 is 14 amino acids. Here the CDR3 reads CSALADSMNTEAFF. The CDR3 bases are TGCAGTGCTCTTGCCGACAGCATGAACACTGAAGCTTTCTTT.

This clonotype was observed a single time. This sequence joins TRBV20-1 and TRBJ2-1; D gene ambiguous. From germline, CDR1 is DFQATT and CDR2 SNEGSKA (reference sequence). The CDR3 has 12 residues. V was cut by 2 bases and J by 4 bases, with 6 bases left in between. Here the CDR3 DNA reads TGCAGTGCTAGACCCCCTTACAATGAGCAGTTCTTC. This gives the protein CSARPPYNEQFF.

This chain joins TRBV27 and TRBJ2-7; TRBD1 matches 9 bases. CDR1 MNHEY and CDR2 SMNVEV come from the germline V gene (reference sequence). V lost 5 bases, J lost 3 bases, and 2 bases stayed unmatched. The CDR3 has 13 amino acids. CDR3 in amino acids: CASSGTGHYEQYF. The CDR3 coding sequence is TGTGCCAGCAGTGGGACAGGGCACTACGAGCAGTACTTC.

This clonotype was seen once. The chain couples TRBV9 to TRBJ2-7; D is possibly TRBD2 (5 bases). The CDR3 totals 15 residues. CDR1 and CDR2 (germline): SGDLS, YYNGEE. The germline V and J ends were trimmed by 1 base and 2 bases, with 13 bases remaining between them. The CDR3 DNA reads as TGTGCCAGCAGCGTAAGTGTCGGGAAAACCTACGAGCAGTACTTC. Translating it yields CASSVSVGKTYEQYF.

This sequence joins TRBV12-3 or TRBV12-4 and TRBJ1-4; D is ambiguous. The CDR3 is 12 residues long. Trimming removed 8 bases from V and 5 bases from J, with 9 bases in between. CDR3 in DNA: TGTGCCAGCTCTTCGCAGAATGAAAAACTGTTTTTT. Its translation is CASSSQNEKLFF.

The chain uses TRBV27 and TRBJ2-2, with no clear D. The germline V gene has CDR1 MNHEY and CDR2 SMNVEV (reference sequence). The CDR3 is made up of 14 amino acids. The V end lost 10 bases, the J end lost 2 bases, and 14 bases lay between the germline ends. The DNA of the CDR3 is TGTGCCACAACCGCTATCCTAAACACCGGGGAGCTGTTTTTT. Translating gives CATTAILNTGELFF.

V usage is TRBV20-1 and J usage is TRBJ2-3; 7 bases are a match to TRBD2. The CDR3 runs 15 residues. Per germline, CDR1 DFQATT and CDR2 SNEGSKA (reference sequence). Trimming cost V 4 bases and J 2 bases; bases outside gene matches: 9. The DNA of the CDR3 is TGCAGTGCTAAGGTGGGAGGGCTCAACACAGATACGCAGTATTTT. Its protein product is CSAKVGGLNTDTQYF.

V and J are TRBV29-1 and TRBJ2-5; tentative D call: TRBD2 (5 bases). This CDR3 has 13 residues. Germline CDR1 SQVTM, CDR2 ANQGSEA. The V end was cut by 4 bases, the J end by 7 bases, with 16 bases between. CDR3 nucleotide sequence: TGCAGCGTTGTCCCCGTTTTACTAGGGACCCAGTACTTC. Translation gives CSVVPVLLGTQYF.

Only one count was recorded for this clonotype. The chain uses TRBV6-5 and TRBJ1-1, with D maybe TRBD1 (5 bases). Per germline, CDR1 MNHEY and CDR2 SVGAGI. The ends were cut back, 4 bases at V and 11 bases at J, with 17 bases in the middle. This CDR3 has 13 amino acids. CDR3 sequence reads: CASSSIGTNAAFF. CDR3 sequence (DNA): TGTGCCAGCAGTTCCATTGGGACCAACGCTGCTTTCTTT.

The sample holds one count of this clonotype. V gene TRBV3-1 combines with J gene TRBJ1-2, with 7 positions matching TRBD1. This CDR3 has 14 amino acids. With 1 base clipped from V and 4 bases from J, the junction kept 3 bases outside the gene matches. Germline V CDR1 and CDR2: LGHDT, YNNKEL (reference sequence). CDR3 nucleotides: TGTGCCAGCAGCCAAGGGGACAGAAGCTATGGCTACACCTTC. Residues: CASSQGDRSYGYTF.

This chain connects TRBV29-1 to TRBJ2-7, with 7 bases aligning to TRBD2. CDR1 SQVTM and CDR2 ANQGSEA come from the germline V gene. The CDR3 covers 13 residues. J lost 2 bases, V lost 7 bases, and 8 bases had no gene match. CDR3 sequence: CSAAEAGPYEQYF. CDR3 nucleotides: TGCAGCGCCGCCGAAGCGGGGCCCTACGAGCAGTACTTC.

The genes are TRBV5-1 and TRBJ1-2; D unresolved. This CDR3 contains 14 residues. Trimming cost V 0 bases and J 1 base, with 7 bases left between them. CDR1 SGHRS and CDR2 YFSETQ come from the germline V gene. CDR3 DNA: TGCGCCAGCAGCTTGGCGACAAATAACTATGGCTACACCTTC. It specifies CASSLATNNYGYTF. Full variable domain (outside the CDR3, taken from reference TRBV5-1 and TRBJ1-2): KAGVTQTPRYLIKTRGQQVTLSCSPISGHRSVSWYQQTPGQGLQFLFEYFSETQRNKGNFPGRFSGRQFSNSRSEMNVSTLELGDSALYLCASSLATNNYGYTFGSGTRLTVV.

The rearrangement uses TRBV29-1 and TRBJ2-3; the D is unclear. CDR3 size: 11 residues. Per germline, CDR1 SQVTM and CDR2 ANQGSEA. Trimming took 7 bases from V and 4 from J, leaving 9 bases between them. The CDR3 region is CSAGKSDTQYF. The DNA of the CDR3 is TGCAGCGCTGGGAAGTCAGATACGCAGTATTTT.

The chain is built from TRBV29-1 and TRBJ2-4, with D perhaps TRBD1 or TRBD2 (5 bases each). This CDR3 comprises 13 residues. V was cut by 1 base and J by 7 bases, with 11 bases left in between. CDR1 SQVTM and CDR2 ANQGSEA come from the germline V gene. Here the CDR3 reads CSVEARWGNIQYF. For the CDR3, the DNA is TGCAGCGTTGAAGCGAGATGGGGGAACATTCAGTACTTC.

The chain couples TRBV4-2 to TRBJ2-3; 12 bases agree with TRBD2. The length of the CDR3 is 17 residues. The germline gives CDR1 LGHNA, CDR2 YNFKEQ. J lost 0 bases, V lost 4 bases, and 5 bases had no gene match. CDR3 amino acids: CASSRRLAGESTDTQYF. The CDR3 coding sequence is TGTGCCAGCAGCCGTAGACTAGCGGGAGAGAGCACAGATACGCAGTATTTT.

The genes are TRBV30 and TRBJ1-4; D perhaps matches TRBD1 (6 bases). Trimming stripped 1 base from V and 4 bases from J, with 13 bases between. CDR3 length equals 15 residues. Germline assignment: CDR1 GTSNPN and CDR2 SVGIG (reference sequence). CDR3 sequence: CAWSAVGRGNEKLFF. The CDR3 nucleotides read TGTGCCTGGAGTGCAGTGGGCAGGGGTAATGAAAAACTGTTTTTT.

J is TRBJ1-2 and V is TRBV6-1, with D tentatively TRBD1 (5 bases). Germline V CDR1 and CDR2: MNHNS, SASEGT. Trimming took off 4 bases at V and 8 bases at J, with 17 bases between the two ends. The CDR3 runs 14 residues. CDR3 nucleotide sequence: TGTGCCAGCAGTGTACGGACATCCGCGCGCGGCTACACCTTC. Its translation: CASSVRTSARGYTF.

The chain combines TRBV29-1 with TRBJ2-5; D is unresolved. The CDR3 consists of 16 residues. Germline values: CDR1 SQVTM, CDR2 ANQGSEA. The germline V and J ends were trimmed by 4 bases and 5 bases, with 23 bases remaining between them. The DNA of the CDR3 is TGCAGCGTTGGGGCCCACGCCTCCCACACCGGTGAGACCCAGTACTTC. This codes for CSVGAHASHTGETQYF.